This TCR beta chain was documented in a study of blood T cell repertoires in COVID-19. Study summary: Nucleic acid was either cDNA or gDNA, and it came from T cells, B-cell-depleted T cells, or PBMCs.

Germline assignment: CDR1 SGHRS and CDR2 YFSETQ. CDR3 length equals 15 residues. Trimming at V came to 0 bases and at J to 4 bases, leaving 0 bases not matched to a gene. Some clones are missing from TCRdb's copy, which holds only in-frame ones; the method was immunoSEQ multiplex PCR. The sample records around 140,000 clones, roughly 89% being singletons. V is TRBV5-1 and J is TRBJ2-3; 12 bases are shared with TRBD2. This clonotype was sampled from a woman aged 45-59 years with acute or convalescent COVID-19. Sequencing used peripheral blood. In DNA, the CDR3 is TGCGCCAGCAGCTTGGCTAGCGGGGGGGCAGATACGCAGTATTTT. Translation: CASSLASGGADTQYF. Supplemented by reference TRBV5-1 and TRBJ2-3, the full variable domain reads KAGVTQTPRYLIKTRGQQVTLSCSPISGHRSVSWYQQTPGQGLQFLFEYFSETQRNKGNFPGRFSGRQFSNSRSEMNVSTLELGDSALYLCASSLASGGADTQYFGPGTRLTVL.